This T cell receptor (beta chain) stems from a study of T-cell reconstitution after alpha-beta-depleted transplantation in children. Study-level points and caveats: Approximately two months post-transplant, alpha-beta T cells reportedly originated from several hundred expanded graft clones. T-cell counts and diversity at one year following transplant were attributed mainly to newly produced T cells. Surviving thymic progenitors and recipient T cells were the source of high TCRbeta diversity at day 60 in some patients.

In germline, CDR1 is SGHNT, CDR2 YYREEE (reference sequence). With 0 bases removed from V and 2 bases from J, the gap between germline ends came to 7 bases. There are 14 residues in the CDR3. This clonotype came up a few times. Antigen specificity is unknown. For TCRbeta, the library was prepared with unique molecular identifiers. MiXCR, applied by TCRdb to the PCR reads, yields one record per CDR3 protein. Among about 4,700 distinct CDR3 sequences, about 7% were seen once, and the ten largest hold around 2%. The sequence came from a boy under two years old who had a stem cell transplant for SCID, so the T cells may come from the graft donor. Specimen: PBMCs, mostly from graft donor cells, collected 60 days after TCRalphabeta/CD19-depleted stem cell transplant. The chain joins TRBV5-4 to TRBJ2-3; D is unresolved. The CDR3 here is CASSLVQFTDTQYF. In nucleotides, the CDR3 is TGTGCCAGCAGCTTGGTACAGTTCACAGATACGCAGTATTTT.